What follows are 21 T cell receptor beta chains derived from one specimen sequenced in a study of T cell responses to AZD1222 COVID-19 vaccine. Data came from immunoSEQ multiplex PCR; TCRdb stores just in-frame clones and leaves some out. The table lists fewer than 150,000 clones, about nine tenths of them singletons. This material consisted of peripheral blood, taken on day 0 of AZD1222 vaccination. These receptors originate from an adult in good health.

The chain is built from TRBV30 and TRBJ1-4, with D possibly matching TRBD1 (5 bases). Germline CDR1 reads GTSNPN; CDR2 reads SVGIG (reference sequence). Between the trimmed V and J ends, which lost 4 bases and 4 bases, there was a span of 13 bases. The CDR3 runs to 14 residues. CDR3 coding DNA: TGTGCCTGGACAGGGACGCCGGTTAATGAAAAACTGTTTTTT. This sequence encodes CAWTGTPVNEKLFF.

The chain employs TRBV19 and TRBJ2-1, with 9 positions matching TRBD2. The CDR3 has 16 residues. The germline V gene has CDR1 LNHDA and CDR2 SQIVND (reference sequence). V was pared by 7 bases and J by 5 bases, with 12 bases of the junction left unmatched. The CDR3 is CASKELAGMGHNEQFF. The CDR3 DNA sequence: TGTGCCAGTAAGGAACTAGCGGGCATGGGGCACAATGAGCAGTTCTTC. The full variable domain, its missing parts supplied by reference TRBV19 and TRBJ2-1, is DGGITQSPKYLFRKEGQNVTLSCEQNLNHDAMYWYRQDPGQGLRLIYYSQIVNDFQKGDIAEGYSVSREKKESFPLTVTSAQKNPTAFYLCASKELAGMGHNEQFFGPGTRLTVL.

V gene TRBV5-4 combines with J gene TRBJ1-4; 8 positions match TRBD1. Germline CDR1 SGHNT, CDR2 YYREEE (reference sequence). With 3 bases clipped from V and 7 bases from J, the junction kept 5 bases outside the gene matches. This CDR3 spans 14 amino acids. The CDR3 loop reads CASSSQGAGEKLFF. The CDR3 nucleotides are TGTGCCAGCAGCTCTCAGGGGGCGGGTGAAAAACTGTTTTTT.

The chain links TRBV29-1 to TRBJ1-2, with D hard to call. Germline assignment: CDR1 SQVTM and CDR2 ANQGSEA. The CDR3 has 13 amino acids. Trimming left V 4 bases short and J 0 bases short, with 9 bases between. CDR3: CSVAQTTNYGYTF. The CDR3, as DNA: TGCAGCGTTGCTCAGACGACTAACTATGGCTACACCTTC.

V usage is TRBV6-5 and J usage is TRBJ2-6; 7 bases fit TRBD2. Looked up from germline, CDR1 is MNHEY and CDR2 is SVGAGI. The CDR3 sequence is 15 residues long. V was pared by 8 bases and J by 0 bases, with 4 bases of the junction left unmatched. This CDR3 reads CASGRASSGANVLTF. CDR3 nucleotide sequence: TGTGCCAGCGGGAGGGCATCCTCTGGGGCCAACGTCCTGACTTTC.

CDR3 residues: CASSQGRSSYNEQFF. In DNA, the CDR3 is TGCGCCAGCAGCCAAGGCAGAAGCTCCTACAATGAGCAGTTCTTC. This chain uses TRBV4-1 with TRBJ2-1; D ambiguous. This CDR3 is built from 15 residues. V was trimmed by 1 base and J by 0 bases, leaving 7 bases between them. Germline V CDR1 and CDR2: MGHRA, YSYEKL.

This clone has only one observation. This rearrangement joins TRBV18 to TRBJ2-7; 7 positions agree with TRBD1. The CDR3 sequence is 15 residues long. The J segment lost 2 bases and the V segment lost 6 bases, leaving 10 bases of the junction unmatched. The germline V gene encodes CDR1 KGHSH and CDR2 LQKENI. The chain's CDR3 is CASSPETGWTYEQYF. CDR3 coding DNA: TGTGCCAGCTCGCCAGAGACAGGGTGGACCTACGAGCAGTACTTC.

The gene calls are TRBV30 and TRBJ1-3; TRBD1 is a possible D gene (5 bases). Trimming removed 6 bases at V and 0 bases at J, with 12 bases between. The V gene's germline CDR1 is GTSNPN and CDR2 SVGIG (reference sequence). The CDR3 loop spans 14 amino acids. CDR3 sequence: CACGTSGSGNTIYF. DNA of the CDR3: TGTGCCTGCGGGACCTCGGGCTCTGGAAACACCATATATTTT.

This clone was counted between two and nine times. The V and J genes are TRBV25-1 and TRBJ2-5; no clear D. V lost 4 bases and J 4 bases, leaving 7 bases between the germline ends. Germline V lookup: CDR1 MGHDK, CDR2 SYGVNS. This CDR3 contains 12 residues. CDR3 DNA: TGTGCCAGCAGTGTACAGTCAGAGACCCAGTACTTC. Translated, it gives CASSVQSETQYF.

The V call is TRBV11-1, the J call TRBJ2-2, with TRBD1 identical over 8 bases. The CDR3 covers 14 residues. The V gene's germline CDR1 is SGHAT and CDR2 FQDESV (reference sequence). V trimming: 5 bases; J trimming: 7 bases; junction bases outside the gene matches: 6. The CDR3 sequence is CASSRSRGLGELFF. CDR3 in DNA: TGTGCCAGCAGCCGAAGCAGGGGGCTCGGGGAGCTGTTTTTT. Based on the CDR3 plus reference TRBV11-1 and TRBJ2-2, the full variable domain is EAEVAQSPRYKITEKSQAVAFWCDPISGHATLYWYRQILGQGPELLVQFQDESVVDDSQLPKDRFSAERLKGVDSTLKIQPAELGDSAMYLCASSRSRGLGELFFGEGSRLTVL.

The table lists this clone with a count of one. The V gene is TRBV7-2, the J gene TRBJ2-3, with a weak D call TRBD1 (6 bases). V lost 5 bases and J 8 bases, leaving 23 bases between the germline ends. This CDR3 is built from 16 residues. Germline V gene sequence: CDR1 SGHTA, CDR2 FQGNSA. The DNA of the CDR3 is TGTGCCAGCAGCGTGGGTTGGGGGCAACCCGGGCGTACGCAGTATTTT. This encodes CASSVGWGQPGRTQYF.

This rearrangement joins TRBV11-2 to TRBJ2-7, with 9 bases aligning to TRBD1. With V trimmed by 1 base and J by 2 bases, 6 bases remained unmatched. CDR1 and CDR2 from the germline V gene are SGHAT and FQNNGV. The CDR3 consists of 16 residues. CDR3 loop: CASSLGVDRGAYEQYF. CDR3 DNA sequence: TGTGCCAGCAGCTTAGGTGTGGACAGGGGTGCCTACGAGCAGTACTTC.

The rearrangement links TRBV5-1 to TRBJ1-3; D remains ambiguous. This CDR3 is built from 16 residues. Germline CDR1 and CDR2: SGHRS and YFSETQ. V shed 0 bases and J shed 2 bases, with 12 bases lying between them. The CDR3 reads CASSLAGRAAGNTIYF. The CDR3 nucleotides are TGCGCCAGCAGCTTGGCCGGAAGGGCTGCTGGAAACACCATATATTTT.

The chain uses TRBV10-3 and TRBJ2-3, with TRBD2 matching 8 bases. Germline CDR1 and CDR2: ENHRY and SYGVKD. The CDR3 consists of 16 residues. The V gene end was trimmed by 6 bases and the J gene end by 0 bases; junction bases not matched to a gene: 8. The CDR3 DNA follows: TGTGCCATCAGCGGGGGGGAGGTTAGTAGCACAGATACGCAGTATTTT. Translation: CAISGGEVSSTDTQYF.

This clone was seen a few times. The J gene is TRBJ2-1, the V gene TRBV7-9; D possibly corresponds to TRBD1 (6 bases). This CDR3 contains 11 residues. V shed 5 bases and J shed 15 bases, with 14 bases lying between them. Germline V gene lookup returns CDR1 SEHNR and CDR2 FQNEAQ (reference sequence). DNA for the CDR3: TGTGCCAGCAGCGAACGACAGGCCCGGTTCTTC. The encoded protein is CASSERQARFF.

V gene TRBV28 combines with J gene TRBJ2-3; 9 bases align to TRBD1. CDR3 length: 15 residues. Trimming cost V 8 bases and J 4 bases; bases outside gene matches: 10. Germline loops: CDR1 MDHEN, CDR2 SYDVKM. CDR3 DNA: TGTGCCAGCTTCCCCGGGACAGGGCCCCCAGATACGCAGTATTTT. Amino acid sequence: CASFPGTGPPDTQYF.

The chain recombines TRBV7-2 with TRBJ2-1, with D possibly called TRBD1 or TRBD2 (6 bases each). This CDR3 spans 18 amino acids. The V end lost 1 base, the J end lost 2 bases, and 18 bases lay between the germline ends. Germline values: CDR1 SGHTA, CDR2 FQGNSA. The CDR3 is CASSLGIRGRTAYNEQFF. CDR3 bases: TGTGCCAGCAGCTTAGGCATCCGGGGGCGAACGGCCTACAATGAGCAGTTCTTC.

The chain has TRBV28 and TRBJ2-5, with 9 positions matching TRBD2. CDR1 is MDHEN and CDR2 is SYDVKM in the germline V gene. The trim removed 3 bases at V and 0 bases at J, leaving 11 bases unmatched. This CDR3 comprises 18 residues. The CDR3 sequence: CASSFLSLAGTYQETQYF. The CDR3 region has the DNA TGTGCCAGCAGTTTCCTATCCCTAGCGGGAACGTACCAAGAGACCCAGTACTTC.

The CDR3 bases are TGTGCCAGCAGCGTAGCCCCAGGGGAGGACTATGGCTACACCTTC. Translation gives CASSVAPGEDYGYTF. This chain joins TRBV9 and TRBJ1-2, with D tentatively TRBD1 (6 bases). Germline CDR1 SGDLS, CDR2 YYNGEE. This CDR3 contains 15 residues. V lost 0 bases, J lost 3 bases, and 12 bases lay in between. Filled out from reference TRBV9 and TRBJ1-2, the complete variable domain reads DSGVTQTPKHLITATGQRVTLRCSPRSGDLSVYWYQQSLDQGLQFLIQYYNGEERAKGNILERFSAQQFPDLHSELNLSSLELGDSALYFCASSVAPGEDYGYTFGSGTRLTVV.

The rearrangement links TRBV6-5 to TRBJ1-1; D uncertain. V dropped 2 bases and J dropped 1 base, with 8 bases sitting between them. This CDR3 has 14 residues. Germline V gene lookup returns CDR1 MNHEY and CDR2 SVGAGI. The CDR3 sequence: CASSYGDQNTEAFF. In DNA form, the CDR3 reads TGTGCCAGCAGTTACGGCGACCAGAACACTGAAGCTTTCTTT.

CDR3 loop: CASRLEGEEQYF. The CDR3 DNA reads as TGTGCCAGCAGGCTCGAGGGGGAGGAGCAGTACTTC. V usage is TRBV11-3 and J usage is TRBJ2-7, with D perhaps matching TRBD1 (6 bases). V was pared by 6 bases and J by 7 bases, with 13 bases between. CDR1 is SGHNT and CDR2 is YENEEA in the germline V gene. The CDR3 spans 12 residues.